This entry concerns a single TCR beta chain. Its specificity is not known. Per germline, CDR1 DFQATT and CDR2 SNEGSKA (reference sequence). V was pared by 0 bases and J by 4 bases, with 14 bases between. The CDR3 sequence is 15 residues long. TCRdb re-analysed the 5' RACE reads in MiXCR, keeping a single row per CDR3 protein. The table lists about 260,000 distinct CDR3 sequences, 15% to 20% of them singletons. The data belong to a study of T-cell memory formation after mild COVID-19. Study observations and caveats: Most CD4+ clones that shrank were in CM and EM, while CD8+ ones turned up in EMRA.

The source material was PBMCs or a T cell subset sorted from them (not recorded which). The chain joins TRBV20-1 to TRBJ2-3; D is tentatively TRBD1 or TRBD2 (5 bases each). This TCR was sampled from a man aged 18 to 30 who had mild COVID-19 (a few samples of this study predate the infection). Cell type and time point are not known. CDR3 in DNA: TGCAGTGCTAGAGATCCGGGGACCTTGGCAGATACGCAGTATTTT. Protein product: CSARDPGTLADTQYF.